Listed below are T cell receptor beta chains from one sample, sequenced in a study of shared clonotypes between healthy human individuals. Using immunoSEQ multiplex PCR, the repertoire was profiled, and TCRdb retains in-frame clones only, with some absent. The sample holds 850,000 to 1,200,000 clones; under 80% are singletons and the top ten take roughly 1.4%. Sequencing input: memory CD4+ T cells sorted from blood. The receptors originated from a man aged 18 to 30 in good health. Each CDR3 is given with its conserved first and last residue. Each record gives: V gene, J gene, D gene, clone size, CDR3 DNA, CDR3 protein. D genes are given only for firm matches. Clone size is given for some rows only: seen once, a few or many times, or a class if the clone is expanded.

>TRBV18|TRBJ1-4|NA|NA
TGTGCCAGCTCACCACTTTTTTTGTCTTCGACCTTTAATGAAAAACTGTTTTTT
CASSPLFLSSTFNEKLFF
>TRBV5-1|TRBJ2-1|TRBD1|NA
TGCGCCAGCAGCGGAGGACAGGGCTACAATGAGCAGTTCTTC
CASSGGQGYNEQFF
>TRBV1|TRBJ2-7|NA|NA
TGCACCAGCAGCCATCAGGGTATGCCCTACGAGCAGTACTTC
CTSSHQGMPYEQYF
>TRBV7-9|TRBJ1-2|NA|once
TGTGCCAGCAGCTCCGGGACGAAAATCTATGGCTACACCTTC
CASSSGTKIYGYTF
>TRBV2|TRBJ2-3|NA|NA
TGTGCCAGCAGTTGGCCAGGGGGGACAGATACGCAGTATTTT
CASSWPGGTDTQYF
>TRBV21-1|TRBJ2-2|NA|NA
TGTGCCAGCAGCAAAGGGGGACAGGGTGGTGTTGACACCGGGGAGCTGTTTTTT
CASSKGGQGGVDTGELFF
>TRBV20-1|TRBJ2-5|NA|NA
TGCAGTGCTGGCCGGGAGACCCAGTACTTC
CSAGRETQYF
>TRBV11-1|TRBJ2-5|TRBD1|NA
TGTGCCAGCAGCCCGGGACAGGCCTCTGGGGTAGGACAAGAGACCCAGTACTTC
CASSPGQASGVGQETQYF
>TRBV7-9|TRBJ1-2|NA|NA
TGTGCCAGCAGCGCCCGGGGGGGGAACTCTGGCTACACCTTC
CASSARGGNSGYTF
>TRBV5-5|TRBJ1-2|TRBD1|NA
TGTGCCAGCAGCCGTGACAGGGTTGGTGGCTACACCTTC
CASSRDRVGGYTF
>TRBV7-2|TRBJ1-2|NA|once
TGTGCCAGCAGTTCCACCGGGCCCTATGGCTACACCTTC
CASSSTGPYGYTF
>TRBV2|TRBJ1-2|TRBD1|NA
TGTGCCAGCAGTGCCCCACAGGGGACGAGCTATGGCTACACCTTC
CASSAPQGTSYGYTF
>TRBV5-1|TRBJ2-3|NA|NA
TGCGCCAGCAGCTTGGATGAGGGTGTAGATACGCAGTATTTT
CASSLDEGVDTQYF
>TRBV4-1|TRBJ1-3|TRBD1|NA
TGCGCCAGCAGCCAAGCCCGACAGGGGGGTGGAAACACCATATATTTT
CASSQARQGGGNTIYF
>TRBV18|TRBJ2-7|NA|NA
TGTGCCAGCTCACCACCGGCGAGCTCCTACGAGCAGTACTTC
CASSPPASSYEQYF
>TRBV5-1|TRBJ1-4|TRBD1|NA
TGCGCCAGCAGCCCCGGACAGGGGTCACGGGGTGAAAAACTGTTTTTT
CASSPGQGSRGEKLFF
>TRBV28|TRBJ1-5|NA|NA
TGTGCCAGCCGGACCCCGCCGGGGCCCCAGCATTTT
CASRTPPGPQHF
>TRBV28|TRBJ2-1|TRBD1|NA
TGTGCCAGCAGTTTGACAGGGTCCTACAATGAGCAGTTCTTC
CASSLTGSYNEQFF
>TRBV30|TRBJ1-6|TRBD1|once
TGTGCCTGCCAACCCACAGGGGGAAATTCACCCCTCCACTTT
CACQPTGGNSPLHF
>TRBV5-1|TRBJ1-1|NA|NA
TGCGCCAGCAGCTTGGGGGGTACAGCTGGCAACACTGAAGCTTTCTTT
CASSLGGTAGNTEAFF
>TRBV18|TRBJ1-4|NA|NA
TGTGCCAGCTCCCCCCAAGGAACCAATGAAAAACTGTTTTTT
CASSPQGTNEKLFF
>TRBV7-8|TRBJ2-2|TRBD2|NA
TGTGCCAGCAGCTTAGCGACTAGCGGGACCCTCACAGGGGAGCTGTTTTTT
CASSLATSGTLTGELFF
>TRBV5-5|TRBJ2-5|NA|NA
TGTGCCAGCAGCTTGGAGACTGCCGGGCGGGCAACCCAGTACTTC
CASSLETAGRATQYF
>TRBV30|TRBJ2-7|TRBD1|once
TGTGCCTGGAACCGACAGGGGAACTACGAGCAGTACTTC
CAWNRQGNYEQYF
>TRBV19|TRBJ2-3|NA|NA
TGTGCCAGTAGTATACAGGGGGGAGATACGCAGTATTTT
CASSIQGGDTQYF
>TRBV11-2|TRBJ2-5|TRBD2|NA
TGTGCCAGCAGCCTAAGACTAGCGGGGGGGGAGACCCAGTACTTC
CASSLRLAGGETQYF
>TRBV10-1|TRBJ2-1|NA|NA
TGCGCCAGCAGCAAGGACATTTCCTACAATGAGCAGTTCTTC
CASSKDISYNEQFF
>TRBV4-3|TRBJ2-2|NA|NA
TGCGCCAGCAGCAACGGCGGGGCCACCGGGGAGCTGTTTTTT
CASSNGGATGELFF
>TRBV7-2|TRBJ2-3|NA|NA
TGTGCCAGCCGGGAGGACAGGGACACAGATACGCAGTATTTT
CASREDRDTDTQYF